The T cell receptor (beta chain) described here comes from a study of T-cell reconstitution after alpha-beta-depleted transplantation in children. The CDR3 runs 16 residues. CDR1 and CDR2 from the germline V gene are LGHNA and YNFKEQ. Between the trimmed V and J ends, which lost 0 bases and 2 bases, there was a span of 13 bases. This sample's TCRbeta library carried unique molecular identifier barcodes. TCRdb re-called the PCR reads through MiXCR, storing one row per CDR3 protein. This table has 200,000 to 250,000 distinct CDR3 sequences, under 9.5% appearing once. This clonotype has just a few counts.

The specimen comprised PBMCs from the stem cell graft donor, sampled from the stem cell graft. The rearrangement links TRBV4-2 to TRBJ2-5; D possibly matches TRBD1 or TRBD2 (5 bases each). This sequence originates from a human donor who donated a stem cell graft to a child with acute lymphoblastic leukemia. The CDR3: CASSQEWGIEQETQYF. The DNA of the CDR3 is TGTGCCAGCAGCCAAGAGTGGGGGATAGAACAAGAGACCCAGTACTTC.